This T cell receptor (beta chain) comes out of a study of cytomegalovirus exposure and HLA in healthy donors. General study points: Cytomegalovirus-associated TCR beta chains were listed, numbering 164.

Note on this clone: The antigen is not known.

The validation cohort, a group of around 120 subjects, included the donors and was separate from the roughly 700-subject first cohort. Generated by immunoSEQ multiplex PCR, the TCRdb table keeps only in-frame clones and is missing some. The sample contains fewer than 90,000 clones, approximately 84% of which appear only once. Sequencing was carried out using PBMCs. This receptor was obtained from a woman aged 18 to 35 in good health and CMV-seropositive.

CDR3 amino acids: CASSDRQGIGEAFF. CDR3 DNA: TGCGCCAGCAGTGATAGACAGGGGATAGGTGAAGCTTTCTTT. The rearrangement links TRBV5-1 to TRBJ1-1; 8 nucleotides match TRBD1. In germline, CDR1 is SGHRS, CDR2 YFSETQ. The CDR3 loop spans 14 amino acids. V lost 5 bases and J lost 7; bases outside the gene matches: 10. The full variable domain, its missing parts supplied by reference TRBV5-1 and TRBJ1-1, is KAGVTQTPRYLIKTRGQQVTLSCSPISGHRSVSWYQQTPGQGLQFLFEYFSETQRNKGNFPGRFSGRQFSNSRSEMNVSTLELGDSALYLCASSDRQGIGEAFFGQGTRLTVV.